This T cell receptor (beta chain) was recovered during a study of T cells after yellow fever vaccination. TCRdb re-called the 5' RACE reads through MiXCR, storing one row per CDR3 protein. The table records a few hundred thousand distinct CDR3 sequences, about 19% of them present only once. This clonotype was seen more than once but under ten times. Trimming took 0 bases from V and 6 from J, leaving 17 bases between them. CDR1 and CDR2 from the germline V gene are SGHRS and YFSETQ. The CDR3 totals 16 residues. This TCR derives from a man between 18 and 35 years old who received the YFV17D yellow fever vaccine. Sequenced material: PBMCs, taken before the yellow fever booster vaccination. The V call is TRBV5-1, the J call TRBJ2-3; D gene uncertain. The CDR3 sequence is CASSLAGPLQADTQYF. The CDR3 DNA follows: TGCGCCAGCAGCTTGGCCGGGCCTTTGCAGGCGGATACGCAGTATTTT. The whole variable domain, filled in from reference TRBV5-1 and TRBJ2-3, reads KAGVTQTPRYLIKTRGQQVTLSCSPISGHRSVSWYQQTPGQGLQFLFEYFSETQRNKGNFPGRFSGRQFSNSRSEMNVSTLELGDSALYLCASSLAGPLQADTQYFGPGTRLTVL.